Listed below are T cell receptor beta chains from one sample, sequenced in a study of T cells in Graves' hyperthyroidism and ophthalmopathy. One entry per CDR3 protein, called by TCRdb with MiXCR from the multiplex PCR reads. The data contain some 400,000 distinct CDR3 sequences, approximately 15% of them singletons. The sequenced sample consisted of blood. The receptors were sampled from an older woman with Graves' hyperthyroidism. The CDR3 runs from the conserved cysteine through the conserved F or W. The D gene is left open where the match is weak. Clone size is given for some rows only: seen once, a few or many times, or a class if the clone is expanded.

V gene	D gene	clone size	J gene	CDR3 DNA	CDR3 protein
TRBV29-1	TRBD2	many	TRBJ2-3	TGCAGCGCCCCGGGACTAGCGGGCCTCACAGATACGCAGTATTTT	CSAPGLAGLTDTQYF
TRBV11-2	NA	many	TRBJ2-7	TGTGCCAGCAGCTTAGTAATGGGGGGCCCAGGGGACGGGGACGAGCAGTACTTC	CASSLVMGGPGDGDEQYF
TRBV7-9	TRBD2	many	TRBJ2-5	TGTGCCAGCAGCTTAGGAGCGGGAGCGAACCAAGAGACCCAGTACTTC	CASSLGAGANQETQYF
TRBV30	TRBD1	NA	TRBJ2-3	TGTGCCTGGGGTCTGGGACAGACCTCCTCTAGCACAGATACGCAGTATTTT	CAWGLGQTSSSTDTQYF
TRBV5-1	TRBD1	many	TRBJ2-7	TGCGCCAGCAGCCCCGGGACAGGGGACGTCTTGGAGCAGTACTTC	CASSPGTGDVLEQYF
TRBV28	NA	few	TRBJ2-7	TGTGCCAGCACAACGGGACACGACGAGCAGTACTTC	CASTTGHDEQYF
TRBV18	TRBD2	many	TRBJ2-2	TGTGCCAGCTCACCATCCGGGACTAGCAGGACCGGGGAGCTGTTTTTT	CASSPSGTSRTGELFF
TRBV11-2	TRBD2	NA	TRBJ2-1	TGTGCCAGCAGCTTCTTAGCGGGAGGGGAATACAATGAGCAGTTCTTC	CASSFLAGGEYNEQFF
TRBV12-3/TRBV12-4	NA	many	TRBJ1-1	TGTGCCAGCATCCAGAGGGCCCCAACTGAAGCTTTCTTT	CASIQRAPTEAFF
TRBV6-6	NA	NA	TRBJ1-2	TGTGCCAGCAGTTACCTCAGGGAAGACTATGGCTACACCTTC	CASSYLREDYGYTF
TRBV5-1	NA	NA	TRBJ1-6	TGCGCCAGCAGCTCAACAGGGAGCTCCTATAATTCACCCCTCCACTTT	CASSSTGSSYNSPLHF
TRBV28	NA	many	TRBJ1-1	TGTGCCAGCAGGAGTAGGAGGGTCGACACTGAAGCTTTCTTT	CASRSRRVDTEAFF
TRBV20-1	NA	few	TRBJ1-6	TGCAGTGCTAGAGATGTACAGGTCCCGAATTCACCCCTCCACTTT	CSARDVQVPNSPLHF
TRBV6-1	TRBD1	few	TRBJ1-5	TGTGCCAGCAGAGCCGGGACAGGGGGCGGTGGGCAGCCCCAGCATTTT	CASRAGTGGGGQPQHF
TRBV12-3/TRBV12-4	TRBD2	many	TRBJ2-5	TGTGCCAGCAGTCTAGCGGCGAGGGGGACCCAGTACTTC	CASSLAARGTQYF
TRBV5-6	NA	many	TRBJ2-5	TGTGCCAGCAGCTTACCAGGCCTACTAGAGACCCAGTACTTC	CASSLPGLLETQYF
TRBV11-1	TRBD1	many	TRBJ2-2	TGTGCCAGCAGTTGGGACAGGAGTAACACCGGGGAGCTGTTTTTT	CASSWDRSNTGELFF
TRBV12-3/TRBV12-4	TRBD2	many	TRBJ2-1	TGTGCCAGCACCCCGATATGGGGAACGGGACTAGTCCGTAATGAGCAGTTCTTC	CASTPIWGTGLVRNEQFF
TRBV12-3/TRBV12-4	TRBD1	few	TRBJ2-5	TGTGCCAGCAGGACGGGGACAGTCTTAATCCAGTACTTC	CASRTGTVLIQYF
TRBV5-1	NA	many	TRBJ2-3	TGCGCCAGCAGCTTGGACAGAAGGACAGATACGCAGTATTTT	CASSLDRRTDTQYF
TRBV27	TRBD2	few	TRBJ2-2	TGTGCCAGCAGTTTATCGTCTAGCGGGGGCAACTTAAACACCGGGGAGCTGTTTTTT	CASSLSSSGGNLNTGELFF
TRBV11-3	NA	many	TRBJ2-3	TGTGCCAGCAGCCTCCGGGTCTCTAGCACAGATACGCAGTATTTT	CASSLRVSSTDTQYF
TRBV15	TRBD1	few	TRBJ2-5	TGTGCCACCAGCCGGTCGGACAGGGTAGTGCGGGAGACCCAGTACTTC	CATSRSDRVVRETQYF
TRBV5-1	NA	many	TRBJ2-7	TGCGCCAGCAGCTTGACAACGGGGGCTCTCGAGCAGTACTTC	CASSLTTGALEQYF
TRBV5-6	NA	NA	TRBJ2-3	TGTGCCAGCAGCTTGTTTCTTGATGGAGGCGATACGCAGTATTTT	CASSLFLDGGDTQYF
TRBV6-5	NA	NA	TRBJ2-5	TGTGCCAGCAGTTACGGAGGGGGACAAGAGACCCAGTACTTC	CASSYGGGQETQYF
TRBV10-2	TRBD2	many	TRBJ2-7	TGCGCCAGCAGTGATATGACTAGCGGGTCCTACGAGCAGTACTTC	CASSDMTSGSYEQYF
TRBV19	NA	few	TRBJ1-6	TGTGCCAGTAGTACGGACACCCCCTTTAATTCACCCCTCCACTTT	CASSTDTPFNSPLHF
TRBV6-5	TRBD2	few	TRBJ2-3	TGTGCCAGCAGTTACTCAGGACTAGCGGGGAATACGCAGTATTTT	CASSYSGLAGNTQYF
TRBV2	NA	many	TRBJ2-1	TGTGCCAGCGCGGGGACGTCAGATGAGCAGTTCTTC	CASAGTSDEQFF
TRBV12-3/TRBV12-4	NA	many	TRBJ2-2	TGTGCCAGCAGCGGAACCGGGGAGCTGTTTTTT	CASSGTGELFF
TRBV11-3	NA	many	TRBJ1-1	TGTGCCAGCAGCTTATCGGGGCGCCCAGGGATCACGAACACTGAAGCTTTCTTT	CASSLSGRPGITNTEAFF
TRBV19	NA	few	TRBJ1-1	TGTGCCAGTAGTAATGGATTCACTGAAGCTTTCTTT	CASSNGFTEAFF
TRBV6-1	NA	many	TRBJ2-1	TGTGCCAGCACTCACCCGGGGAATGAGCAGTTCTTC	CASTHPGNEQFF
TRBV19	TRBD1	NA	TRBJ1-4	TGTGCCAGTAGAGCCGGGACAGGAGTAGCAACTAATGAAAAACTGTTTTTT	CASRAGTGVATNEKLFF
TRBV4-3	TRBD1	NA	TRBJ1-1	TGCGCCAGCAGCCAAATTACAGGGGGCACTGAAGCTTTCTTT	CASSQITGGTEAFF
TRBV11-3	TRBD2	many	TRBJ2-3	TGTGCCAGCAGCACATGGAGCGGGAGGGAGTCAGATACGCAGTATTTT	CASSTWSGRESDTQYF
TRBV5-6	NA	NA	TRBJ1-3	TGTGCCAGCAGCCCGGGGGGATACACTGGAAACACCATATATTTT	CASSPGGYTGNTIYF
TRBV20-1	NA	NA	TRBJ1-2	TGCAGTGCCCCATGGGGGGAGAGCTATGGCTACACCTTC	CSAPWGESYGYTF